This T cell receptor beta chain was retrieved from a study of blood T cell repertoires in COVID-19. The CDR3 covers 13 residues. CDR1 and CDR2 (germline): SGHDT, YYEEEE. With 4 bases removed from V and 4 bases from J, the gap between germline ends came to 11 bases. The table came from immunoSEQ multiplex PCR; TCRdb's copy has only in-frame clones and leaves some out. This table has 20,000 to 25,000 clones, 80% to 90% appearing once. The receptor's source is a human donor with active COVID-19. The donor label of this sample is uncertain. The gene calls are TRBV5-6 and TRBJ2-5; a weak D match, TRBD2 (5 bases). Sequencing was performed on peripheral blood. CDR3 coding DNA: TGTGCCAGCAGCGAGGGCCCATCAGAGACCCAGTACTTC. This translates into CASSEGPSETQYF.